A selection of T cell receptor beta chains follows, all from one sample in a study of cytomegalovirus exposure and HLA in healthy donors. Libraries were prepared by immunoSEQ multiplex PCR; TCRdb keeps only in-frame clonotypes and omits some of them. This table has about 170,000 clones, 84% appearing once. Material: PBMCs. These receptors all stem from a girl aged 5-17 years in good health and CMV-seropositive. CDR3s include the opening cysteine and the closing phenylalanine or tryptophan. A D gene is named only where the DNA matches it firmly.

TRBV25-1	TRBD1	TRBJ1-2	CASEPGGRNYGYTF	TGTGCCAGCGAACCAGGGGGCCGGAACTATGGCTACACCTTC
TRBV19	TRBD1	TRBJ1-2	CASRKTSFRDSSVGYTF	TGTGCCAGTAGAAAAACCTCATTCCGGGACAGCTCCGTTGGCTACACCTTC
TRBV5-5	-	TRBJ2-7	CASSLSSYEQYF	TGTGCCAGCAGCTTATCATCCTACGAGCAGTACTTC
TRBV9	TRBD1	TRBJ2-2	CASSVSLGQAGTPSTPNTGELFF	TGTGCCAGCAGCGTCTCATTGGGACAGGCGGGGACTCCATCCACCCCGAACACCGGGGAGCTGTTTTTT
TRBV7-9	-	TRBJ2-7	CASSAQSSYEQYF	TGTGCCAGCAGCGCACAGAGCTCCTACGAGCAGTACTTC
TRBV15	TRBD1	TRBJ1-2	CATSRDRDRTYGYTF	TGTGCCACCAGCAGAGATCGGGACAGAACCTATGGCTACACCTTC
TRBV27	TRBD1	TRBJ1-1	CASSSRDRAFGNTEAFF	TGTGCCAGCAGTTCCCGGGACAGGGCATTTGGGAACACTGAAGCTTTCTTT
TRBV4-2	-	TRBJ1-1	CASSQDELNTEAFF	TGTGCCAGCAGCCAAGATGAGCTGAACACTGAAGCTTTCTTT
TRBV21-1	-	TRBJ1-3	CASSAETTVPGNTIYF	TGTGCCAGCAGCGCGGAGACGACAGTCCCTGGAAACACCATATATTTT
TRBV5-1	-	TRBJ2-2	CASSLASVLTGELFF	TGCGCCAGCAGCTTGGCATCTGTCCTAACCGGGGAGCTGTTTTTT
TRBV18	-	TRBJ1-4	CASSRQGLATNEKLFF	TGTGCCAGCTCACGGCAGGGCTTGGCAACTAATGAAAAACTGTTTTTT
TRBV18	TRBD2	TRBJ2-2	CASSPSGGPNTGELFF	TGTGCCAGCTCACCAAGCGGGGGACCGAACACCGGGGAGCTGTTTTTT
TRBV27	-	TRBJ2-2	CASSRRDSGLYTGELFF	TGTGCCAGCAGCCGGCGGGATAGCGGCCTATACACCGGGGAGCTGTTTTTT
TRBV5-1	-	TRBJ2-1	CASSLVGGIRYNEQFF	TGCGCCAGCAGCTTGGTTGGGGGGATTAGATACAATGAGCAGTTCTTC
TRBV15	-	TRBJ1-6	CATSRSVRARSPLHF	TGTGCCACCAGCAGATCTGTCAGGGCGAGGTCACCCCTCCACTTT
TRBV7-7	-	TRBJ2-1	CASSYAPGSGYNEQFF	TGTGCTAGCAGCTACGCGCCGGGGTCCGGTTACAATGAGCAGTTCTTC
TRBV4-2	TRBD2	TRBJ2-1	CASSQESGAYDEQFF	TGTGCCAGCAGCCAAGAGAGCGGGGCTTATGATGAGCAGTTCTTC